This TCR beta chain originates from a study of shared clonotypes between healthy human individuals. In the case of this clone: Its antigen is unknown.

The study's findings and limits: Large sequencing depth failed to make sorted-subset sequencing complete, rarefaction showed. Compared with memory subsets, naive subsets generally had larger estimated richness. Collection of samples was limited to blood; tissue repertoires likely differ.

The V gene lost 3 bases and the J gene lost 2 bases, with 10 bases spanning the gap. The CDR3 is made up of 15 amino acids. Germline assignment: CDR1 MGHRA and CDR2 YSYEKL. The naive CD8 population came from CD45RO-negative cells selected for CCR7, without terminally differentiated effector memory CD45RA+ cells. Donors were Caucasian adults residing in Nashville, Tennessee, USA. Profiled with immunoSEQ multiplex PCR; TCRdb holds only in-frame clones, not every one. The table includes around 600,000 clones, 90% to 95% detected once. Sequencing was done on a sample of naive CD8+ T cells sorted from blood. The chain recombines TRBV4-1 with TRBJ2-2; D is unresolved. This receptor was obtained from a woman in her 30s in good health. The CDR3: CASSQPRSNTGELFF. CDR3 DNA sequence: TGCGCCAGCAGCCAGCCGAGAAGTAACACCGGGGAGCTGTTTTTT.